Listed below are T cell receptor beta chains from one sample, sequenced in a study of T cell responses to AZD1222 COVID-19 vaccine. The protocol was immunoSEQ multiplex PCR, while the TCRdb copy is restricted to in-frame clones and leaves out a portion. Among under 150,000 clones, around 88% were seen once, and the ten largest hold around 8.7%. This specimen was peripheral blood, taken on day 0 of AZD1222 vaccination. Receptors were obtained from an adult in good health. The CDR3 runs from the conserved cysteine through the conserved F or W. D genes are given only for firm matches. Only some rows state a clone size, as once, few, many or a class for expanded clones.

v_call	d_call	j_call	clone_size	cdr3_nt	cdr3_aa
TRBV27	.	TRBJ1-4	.	TGTGCCAGCAGTTTTGTGAGACAGCCATTTAATGAAAAACTGTTTTTT	CASSFVRQPFNEKLFF
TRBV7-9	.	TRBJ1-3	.	TGTGCCAGCAGCCGCGGGCAGGGAGCGGGAAGCACCATATATTTT	CASSRGQGAGSTIYF
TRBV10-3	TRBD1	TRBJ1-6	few	TGTGCCATCAGTGAGTCGACAGGGTCGGTCGAAGGTTCACCCCTCCACTTT	CAISESTGSVEGSPLHF
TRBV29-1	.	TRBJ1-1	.	TGCAGCGTTGAAGATCTTGGGGTGAGAACTGAAGCTTTCTTT	CSVEDLGVRTEAFF
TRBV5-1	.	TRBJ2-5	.	TGCGCCAGCAGCGGACAGTACCAAGAGACCCAGTACTTC	CASSGQYQETQYF
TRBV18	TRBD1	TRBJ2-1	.	TGTGCCAGCTCACTACTATCTCCGACAGGGGCCCAATACAATGAGCAGTTCTTC	CASSLLSPTGAQYNEQFF
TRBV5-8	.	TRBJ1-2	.	TGTGCCAGCTTCCACACAGGATTTAGGGGCTACACCTTC	CASFHTGFRGYTF
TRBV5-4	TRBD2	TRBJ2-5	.	TGTGCCAGCAGCGCCAAAGCGGGGGCCCGTGAGACCCAGTACTTC	CASSAKAGARETQYF
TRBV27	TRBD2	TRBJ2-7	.	TGTGCCTGCAGCCGGGGAGCGGGAGTCGGGGGAGAGCAGTACTTC	CACSRGAGVGGEQYF
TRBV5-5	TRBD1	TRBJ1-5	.	TGTGCCAGCAGATTAGGACAGGGGGCTTCGGGACAGCCCCAGCATTTT	CASRLGQGASGQPQHF
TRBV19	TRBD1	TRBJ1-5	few	TGTGCCAGTGCGGCCCGGACAGGGGATCAGCCCCAGCATTTT	CASAARTGDQPQHF
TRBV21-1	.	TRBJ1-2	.	TGTGCCAGCAGCAAAATGGATACCAGGGGGACCGGGTGCTACACCTTC	CASSKMDTRGTGCYTF
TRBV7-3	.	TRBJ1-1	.	TGTGCCAGCAGCCGAGTCGGGGGCGCAGGAGCTTTCTTT	CASSRVGGAGAFF
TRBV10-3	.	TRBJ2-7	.	TGTGCCATCAGTGAGTCGGAGGGGCGGGGTACCTACGAGCAGTACTTC	CAISESEGRGTYEQYF
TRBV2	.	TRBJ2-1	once	TGTGCCAGCAGGGGCGCAGTTTCGAACAATGAGCAGTTCTTC	CASRGAVSNNEQFF
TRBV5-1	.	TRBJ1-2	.	TGCGCCAGCAGCTTGGAGGGCCTCCCATATGGCTACACCTTC	CASSLEGLPYGYTF
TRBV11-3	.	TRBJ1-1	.	TGTGCCAGCAGCCCCGATCCGCAGGTCCCTTTTAGCGAGGACACTGAAGCTTTCTTT	CASSPDPQVPFSEDTEAFF
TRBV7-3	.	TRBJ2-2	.	TGTGCCAGCAGCTTAAGTCAGGGAGGCACCGGGGAGCTGTTTTTT	CASSLSQGGTGELFF
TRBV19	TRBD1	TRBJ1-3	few	TGTGCCAGTAGTATAGCAGGCTCCGGACAGGGGAGGACTGGAAACACCATATATTTT	CASSIAGSGQGRTGNTIYF
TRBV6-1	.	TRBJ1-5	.	TGTGCCAGCAGTGACCAAATCGACAGAGACAATCAGCCCCAGCATTTT	CASSDQIDRDNQPQHF
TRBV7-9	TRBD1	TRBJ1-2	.	TGTGCCAGCAGCTGGGTGACAGGGGGTTCGCTCGGCTACACCTTC	CASSWVTGGSLGYTF
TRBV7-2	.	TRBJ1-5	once	TGTGCCAGCAGCTTAGCTGGAGGGCAGCCCCAGCATTTT	CASSLAGGQPQHF
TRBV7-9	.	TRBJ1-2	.	TGTGCCAGCAGCTCCCGAGTGGGGGGGAACTATGGCTACACCTTC	CASSSRVGGNYGYTF
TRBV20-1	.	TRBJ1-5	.	TGCAGTGCTAGTGTGGCTGGAGGGCCCCAGCATTTT	CSASVAGGPQHF
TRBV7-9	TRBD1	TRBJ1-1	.	TGTGCCAGCAGGATAGACAGGGGAGGGCTGAACACTGAAGCTTTCTTT	CASRIDRGGLNTEAFF
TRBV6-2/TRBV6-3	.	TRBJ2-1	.	TGTGCCAGCAGCCCCGTGTTTGGGACCGGGGACAATGAGCAGTTCTTC	CASSPVFGTGDNEQFF
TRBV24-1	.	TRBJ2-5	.	TGTGCCACCAGTGATTCGGACTGGAAAGCACAAGAGACCCAGTACTTC	CATSDSDWKAQETQYF
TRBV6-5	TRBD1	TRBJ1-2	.	TGTGCCAGCCAGCCCACCGGGACAGGGAACTATGGCTACACCTTC	CASQPTGTGNYGYTF
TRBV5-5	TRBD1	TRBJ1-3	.	TGTGCCAGCAGCCGGGGGGACAGCTCTGGAAACACCATATATTTT	CASSRGDSSGNTIYF